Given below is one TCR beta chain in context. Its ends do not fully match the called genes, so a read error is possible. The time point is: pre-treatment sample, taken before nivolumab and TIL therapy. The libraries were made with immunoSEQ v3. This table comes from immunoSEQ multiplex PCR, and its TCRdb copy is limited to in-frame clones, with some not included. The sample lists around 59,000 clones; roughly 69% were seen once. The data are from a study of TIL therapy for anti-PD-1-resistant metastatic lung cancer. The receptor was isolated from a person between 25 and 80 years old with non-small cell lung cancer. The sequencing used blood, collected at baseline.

The CDR3, as DNA: TGTGCTAGCAGCCTAGACAGGGGACACGAGCAGTACTTC. Protein: CASSLDRGHEQYF. V gene TRBV7-7 combines with J gene TRBJ2-7; TRBD1 agrees at 8 bases. CDR1 and CDR2 (germline): SSHAT, FNYEAQ (reference sequence). The CDR3 length is 13 residues.